Here is one T cell receptor beta chain with its context. This clone was seen ten or more times. Its antigen is still unknown. For this receptor, the gene names and germline sequences are taken from the mouse. The CDR3 extends 4 residues past the end of the read, so its final part is completed from the germline J gene. These data originate in a study of CD8+ T cells in alopecia areata (dated by TCRdb to the late 2010s). Describing the broader study: Skin from C3H/HeJ donors with spontaneous alopecia (about 6-13 months old) was grafted onto female C3H/HeJ recipients aged roughly 7-11 weeks. To study T cell clonal expansion in alopecia areata, the researchers applied high-throughput TCRbeta sequencing to both the C3H/HeJ mouse model and human patients. Scalp tissue and sorted CD4+ and CD8+ peripheral blood T cells from patchy and totalis/universalis alopecia areata patients and from healthy controls were covered by human TCRbeta sequencing. Clonality in the scalp was compared among normal scalp (n=4), patchy alopecia areata scalp (n=8), and alopecia totalis/universalis scalp (n=8). RNA was obtained with the PAXgene miRNA kit for fixed scalp, the miRNeasy kit for PBMCs, and the RNeasy kit for mouse skin. immunoSEQ multiplex PCR using 35 Vbeta forward primers and 13 Jbeta reverse primers was used to amplify TCRbeta CDR3 regions. Results and caveats for the whole study, not just this receptor: Unlike mouse skin, where gammadelta T cells dominate, normal human skin contains resident alphabeta T cells that get sequenced too, which complicates analysis of the scalp TCR repertoire. TCR sequences shared between patients were less clear than in mice, possibly partly because of HLA diversity in the patient population. Higher clonality and more expanded CD8+ clones were observed in lesional scalp than in normal scalp, particularly in alopecia totalis/universalis, a finding suggestive of antigenic drive.

Pooled mouse cutaneous lymph node cells were stained for CD4, CD8alpha, NKG2D, NKG2ACE and other markers, then sorted on a BD Influx. The method was the immunoSEQ multiplex PCR assay. RNA was extracted from all samples and reverse transcribed into cDNA, which served as template for TCR sequencing. First-strand cDNA was synthesized using SuperScript III with a 2:1 mix of oligo-dT and random hexamers. A synthetic immune receptor repertoire was used to measure amplification bias, and any remaining bias was corrected computationally. Libraries were sequenced on Illumina HiSeq using 60 bp reads that covered the CDR3 and were read from J toward V. The original pipeline was this. Raw reads were preprocessed for error removal, and CDR3 was defined according to IMGT conventions as running from the conserved cysteine to phenylalanine. To get clonality, Shannon entropy was normalized by log2 of the number of productive unique TCRs and the result was subtracted from 1. Whether each scalp clone was CD4 or CD8 was inferred by checking scalp TCRbeta sequences against the CD4 and CD8 repertoires from sorted blood. TCRdb limited this immuneACCESS table to in-frame rearrangements with V and J called. A share of clones is missing; checked studies link under half to unresolved V genes, and the rest is unexplained. Clonal size and the V and J genes are those of that table, whereas D and trimming came from the DNA. This sample has over 8,500 clones in the table, none counted a single time. The ten largest make up roughly a fifth of the sample.

The CDR3 has 14 amino acids, counting the end cysteine and phenylalanine. The DNA shown is the part of the CDR3 that was read: 30 bases, in frame from base 1. V drops 1 base and J drops 0 bases, leaving 6 bases in between. For CDR1 and CDR2, the germline V gene (reference sequence) lists FNHDT and SITEND. Rearrangement joined TRBV19 to TRBJ2-5, and perhaps TRBD2 as D gene, on 5 matching bases. This receptor was obtained from a C3H/HeJ mouse with alopecia areata. This strain is of MHC haplotype H2-k. Sequences were obtained from CD8+ T cells sorted from a lymph node. Partial CDR3 DNA: TGTGCCAGCAGTATATGGGGTAACCAAGAC. This is translated as CASSIWGNQD. The complete CDR3 protein is CASSIWGNQDTQYF. The variable domain in full, with residues beyond the CDR3 obtained from the reference TRBV19 and TRBJ2-5 genes, is GGIITQTPKFLIGQEGQKLTLKCQQNFNHDTMYWYRQDSGKGLRLIYYSITENDLQKGDLSEGYDASREKKSSFSLTVTSAQKNEMAVFLCASSIWGNQDTQYFGPGTRLLVL.